The 27 T cell receptor beta chains below come from one sample, sequenced in a study of cytomegalovirus exposure and HLA in healthy donors. Primers for the PCR totalled 60 Vbeta and 13 Jbeta. Measured with immunoSEQ multiplex PCR; TCRdb has only the in-frame clones, and not every one. Of over 150,000 clones listed, roughly 80% are singletons. The specimen sequenced was PBMCs. These receptors all stem from a woman aged 45-65 years in good health and CMV-seronegative.

As regards this clone: One end of the junction is discordant with germline, which a read error may explain. The chain links TRBV5-1 to TRBJ2-7, with 10 bases aligning to TRBD1. This CDR3 region has 15 residues. Germline V gives CDR1 SGHRS, CDR2 YFSETQ. The CDR3 nucleotides are TGCGCCAGCAGCGCGGGGGGACAGGGGACCTATGAGCAGTACTTC. The encoded protein is CASSAGGQGTYEQYF.

This rearrangement joins TRBV28 to TRBJ1-2; the D is unclear. V was cut by 2 bases and J by 8 bases, with 18 bases left in between. This CDR3 region has 15 residues. Germline CDR1 is MDHEN and CDR2 is SYDVKM. The CDR3: CASSLSSVRYQGYTF. In nucleotides, the CDR3 is TGTGCCAGCAGTTTAAGTTCGGTCCGGTATCAAGGCTACACCTTC.

Concerning this clone: This same CDR3 is encoded by further DNA sequences in the sample. The chain recombines TRBV5-5 with TRBJ1-5; 7 bases are shared with TRBD1. CDR3 length: 15 residues. With V trimmed by 0 bases and J by 4 bases, 4 bases remained unmatched. Germline loops: CDR1 SGHKS, CDR2 YYEKEE (reference sequence). For the CDR3, the DNA is TGTGCCAGCAGCTTGGAGGGGGCGCGTAATCAGCCCCAGCATTTT. Translating it yields CASSLEGARNQPQHF.

This sequence joins TRBV7-9 and TRBJ1-1; D is unclear. The germline V gene has CDR1 SEHNR and CDR2 FQNEAQ (reference sequence). With 4 bases removed from V and 6 bases from J, the gap between germline ends came to 3 bases. This CDR3 spans 10 amino acids. CDR3 bases: TGTGCCAGCAGCTCGGCTGAAGCTTTCTTT. Translating it yields CASSSAEAFF.

This chain connects TRBV2 to TRBJ1-3; maybe TRBD1 (5 bases). The length of the CDR3 is 14 residues. The germline V and J ends were trimmed by 3 bases and 4 bases, with 10 bases remaining between them. CDR1 is SNHLY, CDR2 FYNNEI, per germline. The CDR3 loop reads CASSEGQYGNTIYF. The CDR3 nucleotides read TGTGCCAGCAGTGAGGGGCAGTACGGAAACACCATATATTTT.

The chain is built from TRBV4-3 and TRBJ2-3; possible D gene TRBD2, 6 bases. The germline gives CDR1 LGHNA, CDR2 YSLEER. This CDR3 has 16 amino acids. Trimming took 0 bases from V and 3 from J, leaving 13 bases between them. CDR3 DNA sequence: TGCGCCAGCAGCCAAGAGGATCGCGGGGCGACAGATACGCAGTATTTT. Translated: CASSQEDRGATDTQYF.

The rearrangement joins TRBV7-3 to TRBJ2-2, with 12 bases that match TRBD2. CDR1 is SGHTA and CDR2 is FQGTGA in the germline V gene. After removal of 3 bases from V and 5 bases from J, the junction contained 4 bases not matched to a gene. This CDR3 has 16 amino acids. The CDR3 loop reads CASSLGLAGGTGELFF. The CDR3 coding sequence is TGTGCCAGCAGCTTGGGTCTAGCGGGGGGGACCGGGGAGCTGTTTTTT.

Details on this clone: Germline and junction disagree at one end, which may indicate a read error. CDR3 amino acids: CASDERERGYRGAVF. The CDR3 region has the DNA TGCGCCAGCGACGAGCGGGAGCGTGGATACCGGGGAGCTGTTTTT. V is TRBV5-1 and J is TRBJ2-2; 8 bases are shared with TRBD2. The CDR3 has 15 amino acids. Germline V lookup: CDR1 SGHRS, CDR2 YFSETQ.

The gene calls are TRBV19 and TRBJ2-7, with 10 bases matching TRBD2. CDR1 is LNHDA and CDR2 is SQIVND in the germline V gene (reference sequence). The CDR3 is made up of 16 amino acids. After removal of 0 bases from V and 0 bases from J, the junction contained 2 bases not matched to a gene. CDR3 protein: CASSIDSGRSSYEQYF. The CDR3 DNA follows: TGTGCCAGTAGTATAGATAGCGGGAGGAGCTCCTACGAGCAGTACTTC.

As regards this clone: Germline and junction disagree at one end, which may indicate a read error. This chain connects TRBV2 to TRBJ1-1, with D perhaps TRBD1 (6 bases). The CDR3 covers 13 residues. Germline CDR1 and CDR2: SNHLY and FYNNEI. Here the CDR3 reads CASSEGGGFEAFF. CDR3 sequence (DNA): TGTGCCAGTAGTGAAGGGGGAGGTTTTGAAGCTTTCTTT.

This chain uses TRBV2 with TRBJ2-5; 8 nucleotides agree with TRBD1. V was pared by 6 bases and J by 3 bases, with 18 bases of the junction left unmatched. CDR1 is SNHLY, CDR2 FYNNEI, per germline. The CDR3 runs 18 residues. CDR3 bases: TGTGCCAGCAGAGATCTAGGTGGGGGCAGGGGGCAAGAAGAGACCCAGTACTTC. It encodes CASRDLGGGRGQEETQYF.

The V call is TRBV27, the J call TRBJ2-3, with 7 bases identical to TRBD1. The ends lost 5 bases at V and 2 bases at J; junction bases unmatched: 4. Looked up from germline, CDR1 is MNHEY and CDR2 is SMNVEV (reference sequence). The CDR3 runs 14 residues. The CDR3 loop reads CASSPGQFTDTQYF. The DNA for the CDR3 is TGTGCCAGCAGTCCGGGACAGTTCACAGATACGCAGTATTTT.

Only one count was recorded for this clone. V usage is TRBV9 and J usage is TRBJ2-5; the match to TRBD2 covers 7 bases. Germline V gene lookup returns CDR1 SGDLS and CDR2 YYNGEE. With 4 bases clipped from V and 5 bases from J, the junction kept 11 bases outside the gene matches. The length of the CDR3 is 15 residues. CDR3 bases: TGTGCCAGCAGCACCAACCTCGGGGGAGGGGAGACCCAGTACTTC. Its translation is CASSTNLGGGETQYF.

The chain carries TRBV2 and TRBJ1-2; 7 bases align to TRBD1. The junction had 9 bases not matched to a gene; V was cut back by 10 bases and J by 1 base. CDR1 and CDR2 from the germline V gene are SNHLY and FYNNEI. This CDR3 has 14 amino acids. CDR3 residues: CATPPAGGNYGYTF. The CDR3 DNA reads as TGTGCCACCCCCCCGGCAGGGGGTAACTATGGCTACACCTTC.

The chain carries TRBV6-1 and TRBJ2-1, with a possible D match to TRBD1 (6 bases). Germline CDR1 is MNHNS and CDR2 is SASEGT. V dropped 4 bases and J dropped 4 bases, with 14 bases sitting between them. The CDR3 has 15 amino acids. CDR3 in amino acids: CASSALGATYNEQFF. CDR3 sequence (DNA): TGTGCCAGCAGTGCGCTGGGGGCAACTTACAATGAGCAGTTCTTC.

The rearrangement uses TRBV19 and TRBJ2-3, with 8 nucleotides matching TRBD1. Trimming cost V 3 bases and J 7 bases; bases outside gene matches: 12. This CDR3 region has 16 residues. Germline loops: CDR1 LNHDA, CDR2 SQIVND (reference sequence). CDR3 region: CASSMSGGLGVNTQYF. The CDR3 DNA sequence: TGTGCCAGTAGTATGTCAGGGGGCTTGGGGGTAAATACGCAGTATTTT.

Notes on this clone: The same CDR3 arises from other DNA sequences in this sample as well. CDR3 in amino acids: CASSLNRDYGYTF. CDR3 in DNA: TGCGCCAGCAGCTTAAACCGGGACTATGGCTACACCTTC. The rearrangement uses TRBV5-1 and TRBJ1-2; D not certain. Trimming removed 2 bases at V and 3 bases at J, with 8 bases between. Germline CDR1 reads SGHRS; CDR2 reads YFSETQ. This CDR3 is built from 13 residues.

V and J are TRBV19 and TRBJ2-7, with 8 bases fitting TRBD1. The trim removed 4 bases at V and 3 bases at J, leaving 5 bases unmatched. The CDR3 runs 14 residues. Germline lookup yields CDR1 LNHDA and CDR2 SQIVND (reference sequence). CDR3 coding DNA: TGTGCCAGTAGTACCGACAGGGGACACTACGAGCAGTACTTC. Its translation is CASSTDRGHYEQYF.

The chain employs TRBV19 and TRBJ2-6, with D possibly being TRBD2 (6 bases). Germline V CDR1 and CDR2: LNHDA, SQIVND (reference sequence). V dropped 9 bases and J dropped 2 bases, with 17 bases sitting between them. The CDR3 loop spans 16 amino acids. For the CDR3, the DNA is TGTGCCAGATTCGCTTCCGGGACTCCTGGGGCCAACGTCCTGACTTTC. This codes for CARFASGTPGANVLTF.

The chain uses TRBV5-1 and TRBJ2-5; 7 bases are shared with TRBD2. The J call may be in error: the DNA end matches TRBJ2-7 better. CDR1 and CDR2 (germline): SGHRS, YFSETQ. There are 15 residues in the CDR3. The CDR3: CASSLELGEGLEQYF. The CDR3 DNA is TGCGCCAGCAGCTTGGAGCTAGGGGAGGGGCTCGAGCAGTACTTC.

This clone was counted between two and nine times. This chain connects TRBV27 to TRBJ2-5, with TRBD1 as a possible D gene (5 bases). The CDR3 sequence is 14 residues long. Deletions cut 5 bases from V and 2 bases from J, with 12 bases between. Germline V lookup: CDR1 MNHEY, CDR2 SMNVEV (reference sequence). In DNA form, the CDR3 reads TGTGCCAGCAGTGAAACAGACAGACAAGAGACCCAGTACTTC. Translating gives CASSETDRQETQYF.

In its sample, this clone was seen once. The DNA for the CDR3 is TGTGCCAGCCGAAAAAAGCGGGAGGGCCTCTACGAGCAGTACTTC. Its protein product is CASRKKREGLYEQYF. The chain has TRBV6-6 and TRBJ2-7, with 10 positions matching TRBD2. Germline V gene sequence: CDR1 MNHNY, CDR2 SVGAGI (reference sequence). The trim removed 8 bases at V and 3 bases at J, leaving 10 bases unmatched. CDR3 length: 15 residues.

This rearrangement joins TRBV11-2 to TRBJ1-1; TRBD1 agrees at 8 bases. The CDR3 is 14 residues long. V lost 5 bases and J lost 5; bases outside the gene matches: 7. CDR1 and CDR2 from the germline V gene are SGHAT and FQNNGV. CDR3 amino acids: CASSTGQGATEAFF. The CDR3 bases are TGTGCCAGCAGCACTGGACAGGGCGCTACTGAAGCTTTCTTT.

The chain carries TRBV2 and TRBJ1-1; 8 bases align to TRBD1. Germline loops: CDR1 SNHLY, CDR2 FYNNEI. The CDR3 is 17 amino acids. The junction had 7 bases not matched to a gene; V was cut back by 1 base and J by 0 bases. The CDR3 sequence: CASSEGRRTGLNTEAFF. The CDR3 DNA reads as TGTGCCAGCAGTGAAGGGCGTCGGACAGGGCTGAACACTGAAGCTTTCTTT.

The chain uses TRBV28 and TRBJ1-1; no firm D call. The V end lost 1 base, the J end lost 0 bases, and 12 bases lay between the germline ends. Germline-derived CDR1 and CDR2 are MDHEN and SYDVKM. The CDR3 runs to 16 residues. CDR3: CASSLSFSVVNTEAFF. CDR3 DNA sequence: TGTGCCAGCAGTTTATCGTTCTCGGTGGTGAACACTGAAGCTTTCTTT.

Here the CDR3 DNA reads TGTGCCAGCAGCGGGGCGGGAGGTGTTATCTACGAGCAGTACTTC. Encoded protein: CASSGAGGVIYEQYF. The rearrangement links TRBV27 to TRBJ2-7; 8 positions agree with TRBD2. Trimming removed 6 bases from V and 3 bases from J; junction bases left unmatched: 10. There are 15 residues in the CDR3. The germline V gene has CDR1 MNHEY and CDR2 SMNVEV (reference sequence).

This chain connects TRBV15 to TRBJ1-5, with D maybe TRBD1 (6 bases). The V end was cut by 1 base, the J end by 0 bases, with 13 bases between. Germline CDR1 reads LNHNV; CDR2 reads YYDKDF (reference sequence). The CDR3 has 17 residues. The CDR3 region has the DNA TGTGCCACCAGCAGAGGTCAGACAGGCATTAGCAATCAGCCCCAGCATTTT. Translation: CATSRGQTGISNQPQHF.